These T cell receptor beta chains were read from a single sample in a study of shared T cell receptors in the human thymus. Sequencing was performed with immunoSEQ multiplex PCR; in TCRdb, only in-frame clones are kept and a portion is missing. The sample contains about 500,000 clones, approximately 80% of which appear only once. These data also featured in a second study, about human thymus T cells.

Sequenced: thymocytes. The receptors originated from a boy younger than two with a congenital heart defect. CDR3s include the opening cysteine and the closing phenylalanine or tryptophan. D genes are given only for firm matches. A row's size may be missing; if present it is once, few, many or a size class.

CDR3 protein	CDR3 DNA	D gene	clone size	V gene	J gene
CASSPQTVYSNQPQHF	TGTGCCAGCAGCCCACAGACAGTTTATAGCAATCAGCCCCAGCATTTT	-	few	TRBV7-8	TRBJ1-5
CASSLGQGAFSNQPQHF	TGTGCCAGCAGCTTGGGGCAGGGGGCCTTTAGCAATCAGCCCCAGCATTTT	TRBD1	-	TRBV5-6	TRBJ1-5
CASSQGAGLAGAYEQYF	TGCGCCAGCAGCCAAGGGGCAGGACTAGCGGGAGCCTACGAGCAGTACTTC	TRBD2	-	TRBV4-3	TRBJ2-7
CASSLDRGRGVSYEQYF	TGTGCCAGCAGTTTAGACAGGGGGCGCGGGGTCTCCTACGAGCAGTACTTC	TRBD1	-	TRBV28	TRBJ2-7
CASGTKGAGNYGYTF	TGTGCCAGCGGGACCAAGGGGGCGGGAAACTATGGCTACACCTTC	TRBD1	once	TRBV6-5	TRBJ1-2
CASTPSGRGDTQYF	TGTGCCAGCACCCCCAGCGGGAGAGGAGATACGCAGTATTTT	TRBD2	-	TRBV9	TRBJ2-3
CAIKASGRDTQYF	TGTGCCATCAAGGCTAGCGGGAGAGATACGCAGTATTTT	TRBD2	-	TRBV10-3	TRBJ2-3
CASSLEFTSGKSYEQYF	TGTGCCAGCAGCTTGGAATTCACTAGCGGGAAATCCTACGAGCAGTACTTC	TRBD2	-	TRBV5-6	TRBJ2-7
CASSSSSSGDDNEQFF	TGTGCCAGCAGTTCCTCCAGTAGCGGAGACGACAATGAGCAGTTCTTC	-	few	TRBV28	TRBJ2-1
CASSWDRVGEQYF	TGTGCCAGCAGCTGGGACAGGGTGGGGGAGCAGTACTTC	TRBD1	-	TRBV5-6	TRBJ2-7
CASSFGTSVHNEQFF	TGTGCCAGCAGCTTTGGGACTAGCGTTCACAATGAGCAGTTCTTC	TRBD2	-	TRBV7-3	TRBJ2-1
CAWGNQGGETYNEQFF	TGTGCCTGGGGCAACCAAGGGGGGGAGACATACAATGAGCAGTTCTTC	-	-	TRBV30	TRBJ2-1
CASSQGRAGTGELFF	TGTGCCAGCAGCCAAGGACGAGCGGGCACCGGGGAGCTGTTTTTT	-	few	TRBV7-9	TRBJ2-2
CASSVGTYGYTF	TGTGCCAGCAGTGTCGGTACTTATGGCTACACCTTC	-	-	TRBV6-1	TRBJ1-2
CASSGIRGQGALGYGYTF	TGCGCCAGCAGCGGAATTCGGGGACAGGGGGCGCTGGGCTATGGCTACACCTTC	TRBD1	few	TRBV5-1	TRBJ1-2
CATSGAGVKDTQYF	TGTGCCACGTCGGGGGCGGGAGTAAAAGATACGCAGTATTTT	-	-	TRBV2	TRBJ2-3
CASSPYGTLEGLRVPYNEQFF	TGTGCCAGCAGCCCATACGGGACTCTAGAGGGTTTGAGGGTCCCCTACAATGAGCAGTTCTTC	-	-	TRBV4-2	TRBJ2-1
CAWYERREETQYF	TGTGCCTGGTATGAGCGGAGGGAAGAGACCCAGTACTTC	-	-	TRBV30	TRBJ2-5
CASSLARRTGGSSNYGYTF	TGCGCCAGCAGCTTGGCCAGGCGGACAGGGGGCTCTTCAAACTATGGCTACACCTTC	TRBD1	-	TRBV5-1	TRBJ1-2
CASSPTGQGDEQFF	TGTGCCAGCAGCCCCACTGGACAGGGGGATGAGCAGTTCTTC	TRBD1	-	TRBV27	TRBJ2-1
CASGGSSNTEAFF	TGTGCCAGCGGGGGGAGTTCCAACACTGAAGCTTTCTTT	-	-	TRBV27	TRBJ1-1
CASSLRSSPSGFADTQYF	TGCGCCAGCAGCTTGCGGTCATCGCCTTCCGGGTTTGCTGATACGCAGTATTTT	-	-	TRBV5-1	TRBJ2-3
CASSLKAGLRGNTIYF	TGTGCCAGCAGTTTAAAGGCGGGGTTGAGAGGAAACACCATATATTTT	-	-	TRBV27	TRBJ1-3
CASPTRQGGGYGYTF	TGTGCCTCACCAACAAGACAGGGGGGTGGCTATGGCTACACCTTC	TRBD1	few	TRBV30	TRBJ1-2
CASSHPQGPVYNEQFF	TGTGCCAGCAGCCACCCCCAGGGGCCCGTCTACAATGAGCAGTTCTTC	-	-	TRBV4-2	TRBJ2-1
CASSSTGQNTEAFF	TGCGCCAGCAGCTCTACGGGACAGAACACTGAAGCTTTCTTT	-	-	TRBV5-1	TRBJ1-1
CASSRQTRVGEQYF	TGTGCCAGCAGCCGTCAGACTAGGGTGGGCGAGCAGTACTTC	-	-	TRBV7-6	TRBJ2-7
CASSLGPRSSASYNEQFF	TGTGCCAGCAGCTTAGGCCCCAGGTCTAGCGCCTCCTACAATGAGCAGTTCTTC	-	-	TRBV13	TRBJ2-1
CASSAPGQGSSEAFF	TGTGCCAGCAGTGCTCCGGGACAGGGGTCTTCTGAAGCTTTCTTT	TRBD1	-	TRBV2	TRBJ1-1
CASSPPKLARRYNEQFF	TGTGCCAGCTCACCCCCGAAACTAGCGCGCCGATACAATGAGCAGTTCTTC	TRBD2	few	TRBV18	TRBJ2-1
CASSYSRGGTDTQYF	TGTGCCAGCAGTTACTCAAGGGGTGGCACAGATACGCAGTATTTT	-	-	TRBV6-6	TRBJ2-3
CASIPGTGPKKTQYF	TGTGCCAGCATTCCCGGGACAGGGCCAAAGAAGACCCAGTACTTC	TRBD1	-	TRBV2	TRBJ2-5
CSVEFRTSGMSNTGELFF	TGCAGCGTTGAATTCCGGACTAGCGGGATGTCGAACACCGGGGAGCTGTTTTTT	TRBD2	-	TRBV29-1	TRBJ2-2